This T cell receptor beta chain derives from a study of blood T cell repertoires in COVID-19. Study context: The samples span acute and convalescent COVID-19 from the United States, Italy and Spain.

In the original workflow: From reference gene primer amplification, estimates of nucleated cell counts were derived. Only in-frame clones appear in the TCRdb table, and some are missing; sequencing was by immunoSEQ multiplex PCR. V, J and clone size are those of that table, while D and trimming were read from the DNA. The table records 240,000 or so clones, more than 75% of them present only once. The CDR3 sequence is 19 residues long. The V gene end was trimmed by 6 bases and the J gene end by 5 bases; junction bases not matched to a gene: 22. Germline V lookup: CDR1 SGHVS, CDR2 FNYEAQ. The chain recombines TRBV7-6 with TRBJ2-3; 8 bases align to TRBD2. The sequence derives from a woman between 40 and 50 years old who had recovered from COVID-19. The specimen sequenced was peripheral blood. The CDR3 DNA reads TGTGCCAGCAGTCCCGGGGGTGTGGCGGGAGGACCCTGGGGAGATACGCAGTATTTT. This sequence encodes CASSPGGVAGGPWGDTQYF.